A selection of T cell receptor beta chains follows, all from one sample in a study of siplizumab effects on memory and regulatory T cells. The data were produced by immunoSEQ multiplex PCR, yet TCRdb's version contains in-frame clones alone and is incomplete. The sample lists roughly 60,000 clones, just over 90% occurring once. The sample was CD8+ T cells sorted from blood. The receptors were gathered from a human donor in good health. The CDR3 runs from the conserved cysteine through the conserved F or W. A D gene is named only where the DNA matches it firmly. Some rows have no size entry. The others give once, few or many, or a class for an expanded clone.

CDR3nt: TGTGCCAGCAGCGTAGGTGCAGGGACTCGTGTCACCGGGGAGCTGTTTTTT
CDR3aa: CASSVGAGTRVTGELFF
j_gene: TRBJ2-2
v_gene: TRBV9
abundance: -
d_gene: -

CDR3nt: TGTGCCAGCAGAGGGGGTCGGAACACTGAAGCTTTCTTT
CDR3aa: CASRGGRNTEAFF
j_gene: TRBJ1-1
v_gene: TRBV19
abundance: -
d_gene: -

CDR3nt: TGCAGCGTTGTTGGGCTAGCGGGATTCTCCTACAATGAGCAGTTCTTC
CDR3aa: CSVVGLAGFSYNEQFF
j_gene: TRBJ2-1
v_gene: TRBV29-1
abundance: -
d_gene: TRBD2

CDR3nt: TGTGCCAGCACCCCGGGACTAGCGGCTTCCTACGAGCAGTACTTC
CDR3aa: CASTPGLAASYEQYF
j_gene: TRBJ2-7
v_gene: TRBV9
abundance: -
d_gene: TRBD2

CDR3nt: TGTGCCATCAGTGACGGACAGGTTGGTGAAGCTTTCTTT
CDR3aa: CAISDGQVGEAFF
j_gene: TRBJ1-1
v_gene: TRBV10-3
abundance: -
d_gene: TRBD1

CDR3nt: TGTGCCAGCAGTAACGAAAAACTGTTTTTT
CDR3aa: CASSNEKLFF
j_gene: TRBJ1-4
v_gene: TRBV6-1
abundance: -
d_gene: -

CDR3nt: TGTGCCAGCAGCGACGGCCTGAACACTGAAGCTTTCTTT
CDR3aa: CASSDGLNTEAFF
j_gene: TRBJ1-1
v_gene: TRBV9
abundance: -
d_gene: -

CDR3nt: TGTGCCAGCAGCTTTCCCAACAGGATTGGCACAGATACGCAGTATTTT
CDR3aa: CASSFPNRIGTDTQYF
j_gene: TRBJ2-3
v_gene: TRBV5-6
abundance: -
d_gene: -

CDR3nt: TGTGCCAGCAGCTTAGAGGTCTCCTACGAGCAGTACTTC
CDR3aa: CASSLEVSYEQYF
j_gene: TRBJ2-7
v_gene: TRBV7-2
abundance: -
d_gene: -

CDR3nt: TGTGCCAGCAGTTCTACGGCAGATACGCAGTATTTT
CDR3aa: CASSSTADTQYF
j_gene: TRBJ2-3
v_gene: TRBV27
abundance: -
d_gene: -

CDR3nt: TGTGCCAGTAGTGTCGCTAGCGGGTGGGCCTACAATGAGCAGTTCTTC
CDR3aa: CASSVASGWAYNEQFF
j_gene: TRBJ2-1
v_gene: TRBV19
abundance: -
d_gene: TRBD2

CDR3nt: TGTGCCAGCAGCTCTCCCTACGAGCAGTACTTC
CDR3aa: CASSSPYEQYF
j_gene: TRBJ2-7
v_gene: TRBV27
abundance: -
d_gene: -

CDR3nt: TGTGCCAGCAGCTTAGGCGGGGTCGGGGAGCTGTTTTTT
CDR3aa: CASSLGGVGELFF
j_gene: TRBJ2-2
v_gene: TRBV13
abundance: -
d_gene: -

CDR3nt: TGTGCCAGCAGCCCTCGTGGGGTGAACACTGAAGCTTTCTTT
CDR3aa: CASSPRGVNTEAFF
j_gene: TRBJ1-1
v_gene: TRBV11-3
abundance: -
d_gene: -

CDR3nt: TGTGCCAGCAGCTTAACGGGGCGTACCGAGCAGTTCTTC
CDR3aa: CASSLTGRTEQFF
j_gene: TRBJ2-1
v_gene: TRBV7-3
abundance: -
d_gene: -

CDR3nt: TGTGCTAGCAGAGCCAGCGGGGACAATGAGCAGTTCTTC
CDR3aa: CASRASGDNEQFF
j_gene: TRBJ2-1
v_gene: TRBV7-7
abundance: -
d_gene: TRBD2

CDR3nt: TGTGCCAGCAGCTCCGAGGGGAACACTGAAGCTTTCTTT
CDR3aa: CASSSEGNTEAFF
j_gene: TRBJ1-1
v_gene: TRBV7-6
abundance: -
d_gene: -

CDR3nt: TGCAGCGTTCCGGGACACACAAAGAACACTGAAGCTTTCTTT
CDR3aa: CSVPGHTKNTEAFF
j_gene: TRBJ1-1
v_gene: TRBV29-1
abundance: -
d_gene: -

CDR3nt: TGTGCCACCAGTCGGGCGTCTCCAAATCAGCCCCAGCATTTT
CDR3aa: CATSRASPNQPQHF
j_gene: TRBJ1-5
v_gene: TRBV15
abundance: -
d_gene: -

CDR3nt: TGTGCCAGCGGTATTAGCGAAAACGGGGTCAAAAACATTCAGTACTTC
CDR3aa: CASGISENGVKNIQYF
j_gene: TRBJ2-4
v_gene: TRBV27
abundance: once
d_gene: -

CDR3nt: TGTGCCAGCAGCGAGGGGGGACTAGCGGACCCTGAGCAGTTCTTC
CDR3aa: CASSEGGLADPEQFF
j_gene: TRBJ2-1
v_gene: TRBV9
abundance: once
d_gene: TRBD2

CDR3nt: TGTGCCAGCAGTTACACCCAGTTCTACGAGCAGTACTTC
CDR3aa: CASSYTQFYEQYF
j_gene: TRBJ2-7
v_gene: TRBV6-5
abundance: -
d_gene: -